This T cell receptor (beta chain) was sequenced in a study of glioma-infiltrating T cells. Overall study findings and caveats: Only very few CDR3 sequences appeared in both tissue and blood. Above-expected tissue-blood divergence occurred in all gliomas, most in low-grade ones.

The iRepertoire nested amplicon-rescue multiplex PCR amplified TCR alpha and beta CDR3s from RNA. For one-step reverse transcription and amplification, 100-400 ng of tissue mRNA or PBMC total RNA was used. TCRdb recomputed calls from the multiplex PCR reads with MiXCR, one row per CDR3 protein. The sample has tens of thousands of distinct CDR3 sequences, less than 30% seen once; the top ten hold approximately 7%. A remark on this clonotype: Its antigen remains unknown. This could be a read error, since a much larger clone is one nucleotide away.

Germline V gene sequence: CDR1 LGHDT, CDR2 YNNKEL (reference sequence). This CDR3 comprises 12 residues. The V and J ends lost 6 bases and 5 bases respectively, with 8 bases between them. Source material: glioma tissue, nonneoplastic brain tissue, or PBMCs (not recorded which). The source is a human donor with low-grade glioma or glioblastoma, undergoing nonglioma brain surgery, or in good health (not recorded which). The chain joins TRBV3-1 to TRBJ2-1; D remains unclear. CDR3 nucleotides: TGTGCCAGCAGTCAGACACACAATGAGCAGTTCTTC. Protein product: CASSQTHNEQFF.